These T cell receptor beta chains were read from a single sample in a study of post-analysis software for immune sequencing data. In TCRdb, the PCR reads were re-called with MiXCR into one record per CDR3 protein. Of some 890,000 distinct CDR3 sequences listed, approximately 57% are singletons. Sample: blood. The receptor source for this set is a girl aged 10 to 17 with multiple sclerosis. CDR3s include the opening cysteine and the closing phenylalanine or tryptophan. Each record gives: CDR3 DNA, CDR3 protein, clone size, V gene, D gene, J gene. D genes are given only for firm matches. Clone size is given for some rows only: seen once, a few or many times, or a class if the clone is expanded.

cdr3_nt: TGTGCCAGCAGTTTGGATGCGGGGTCGGGCAATCAGCCCCAGCATTTT; cdr3_aa: CASSLDAGSGNQPQHF; clone_size: NA; v_call: TRBV12-3/TRBV12-4; d_call: NA; j_call: TRBJ1-5
cdr3_nt: TGCAGCGCCAGGACCGAACGTGGCTACACCTTC; cdr3_aa: CSARTERGYTF; clone_size: NA; v_call: TRBV29-1; d_call: NA; j_call: TRBJ1-2
cdr3_nt: TGTGCCAGCAGTCCTCGGACTAGCGGGGACACAGATACGCAGTATTTT; cdr3_aa: CASSPRTSGDTDTQYF; clone_size: few; v_call: TRBV12-3/TRBV12-4; d_call: TRBD2; j_call: TRBJ2-3
cdr3_nt: TGTGCCAGCAGCCCTAACCTTCGGGCGGAGACCCAGTACTTC; cdr3_aa: CASSPNLRAETQYF; clone_size: few; v_call: TRBV14; d_call: NA; j_call: TRBJ2-5
cdr3_nt: TGCAGCGTTGAAGTGGGCGGCGGCAGGGGGCCAGATACGCAGTATTTT; cdr3_aa: CSVEVGGGRGPDTQYF; clone_size: few; v_call: TRBV29-1; d_call: TRBD1; j_call: TRBJ2-3
cdr3_nt: TGCAGCGTTGGCCGGGACAGGGGGGGCAATGAGCAGTTCTTC; cdr3_aa: CSVGRDRGGNEQFF; clone_size: NA; v_call: TRBV29-1; d_call: TRBD1; j_call: TRBJ2-1
cdr3_nt: TGCGCCAGCAGCTCACTAGTCGGCGAGCAGTACTTC; cdr3_aa: CASSSLVGEQYF; clone_size: NA; v_call: TRBV5-1; d_call: NA; j_call: TRBJ2-7
cdr3_nt: TGTGCCAGCAGCCCGAGAGGACAGACTGACTACGAGCAGTACTTC; cdr3_aa: CASSPRGQTDYEQYF; clone_size: few; v_call: TRBV7-9; d_call: NA; j_call: TRBJ2-7
cdr3_nt: TGCAGTGCCCTCCGGGACCGCCTAATGTCCTACAATGAGCAGTTCTTC; cdr3_aa: CSALRDRLMSYNEQFF; clone_size: NA; v_call: TRBV20-1; d_call: NA; j_call: TRBJ2-1
cdr3_nt: TGTGCCAGCAGCTTAGCGACGGGACAGGGCAATGAGCAGTTCTTC; cdr3_aa: CASSLATGQGNEQFF; clone_size: NA; v_call: TRBV7-9; d_call: TRBD1; j_call: TRBJ2-1
cdr3_nt: TGTGCCAGCAGCCCCAGTAGACTAGCCGGCTCCTACAATGAGCAGTTCTTC; cdr3_aa: CASSPSRLAGSYNEQFF; clone_size: NA; v_call: TRBV7-9; d_call: TRBD2; j_call: TRBJ2-1
cdr3_nt: TGTGCCAGCATTATAACCACGTCTAATGAGCAGTTCTTC; cdr3_aa: CASIITTSNEQFF; clone_size: few; v_call: TRBV12-3/TRBV12-4; d_call: NA; j_call: TRBJ2-1
cdr3_nt: TGTGCCAGCAGCTGGATACAGGGGGCTATCTACGAGCAGTACTTC; cdr3_aa: CASSWIQGAIYEQYF; clone_size: few; v_call: TRBV27; d_call: TRBD1; j_call: TRBJ2-7
cdr3_nt: TGTGCCAGCAGCTTTCAGTTTGGACAGCAAGAGACCCAGTACTTC; cdr3_aa: CASSFQFGQQETQYF; clone_size: few; v_call: TRBV7-2; d_call: NA; j_call: TRBJ2-5
cdr3_nt: TGCGCCAGCAGCCCGTGGACTACCCTGCTAACCTACGAGCAGTACTTC; cdr3_aa: CASSPWTTLLTYEQYF; clone_size: once; v_call: TRBV5-1; d_call: NA; j_call: TRBJ2-7
cdr3_nt: TGCAGCGGTGGACATTCCGAGGGTGGCTACACCTTC; cdr3_aa: CSGGHSEGGYTF; clone_size: many; v_call: TRBV29-1; d_call: NA; j_call: TRBJ1-2
cdr3_nt: TGTGCCACCGGGGGGGTTACAGATACGCAGTATTTT; cdr3_aa: CATGGVTDTQYF; clone_size: NA; v_call: TRBV6-5; d_call: TRBD2; j_call: TRBJ2-3
cdr3_nt: TGTGCCAGCAGCGTAGATGAGGGATGGGAGACCCAGTACTTC; cdr3_aa: CASSVDEGWETQYF; clone_size: NA; v_call: TRBV9; d_call: NA; j_call: TRBJ2-5
cdr3_nt: TGTGCCATCAGTGGTGGGAGCAATCAGCCCCAGCATTTT; cdr3_aa: CAISGGSNQPQHF; clone_size: NA; v_call: TRBV10-3; d_call: NA; j_call: TRBJ1-5
cdr3_nt: TGCAGCGTTGAAGTTTATCGGGGCAATGAGCAGTTCTTC; cdr3_aa: CSVEVYRGNEQFF; clone_size: NA; v_call: TRBV29-1; d_call: NA; j_call: TRBJ2-1
cdr3_nt: TGCGCCAGCAGCTTTGGTGCGGGACAGGGCTTACAAGAGACCCAGTACTTC; cdr3_aa: CASSFGAGQGLQETQYF; clone_size: few; v_call: TRBV5-1; d_call: TRBD1; j_call: TRBJ2-5
cdr3_nt: TGCAGCGTTGAAGATCGAAAGATCCTAGGACGGGGGAGAGGTGGCTACACCTTC; cdr3_aa: CSVEDRKILGRGRGGYTF; clone_size: NA; v_call: TRBV29-1; d_call: NA; j_call: TRBJ1-2
cdr3_nt: TGTGCCAGCAGTGGGGGAGGCGGGCTCAATCAGCCCCAGCATTTT; cdr3_aa: CASSGGGGLNQPQHF; clone_size: few; v_call: TRBV6-1; d_call: NA; j_call: TRBJ1-5
cdr3_nt: TGTGCCAGCTCAGCCGGGACAGGGGGTAACAATGAGCAGTTCTTC; cdr3_aa: CASSAGTGGNNEQFF; clone_size: NA; v_call: TRBV18; d_call: TRBD1; j_call: TRBJ2-1